This T cell receptor (beta chain) was captured by sequencing in a study of cytomegalovirus exposure and HLA in healthy donors. Notes on the study in general: While the bulk of TCR sequences proved rare, some public TCRs turned up in many donors.

Clones were sequenced by immunoSEQ multiplex PCR, and TCRdb holds only the in-frame ones, with some missing. The sample lists about 74,000 clones, roughly 92% seen once, with approximately 2.1% in the top ten. CDR3 length: 17 amino acids. V shed 8 bases, J shed 5 bases, and the junction held 13 bases outside the gene matches. CDR1 is KGHSH and CDR2 is LQKENI in the germline V gene. Remarks on this clone: Its specificity is unknown.

Sequenced sample: PBMCs. The J gene is TRBJ2-2, the V gene TRBV18, with TRBD2 matching over 11 bases. The clonotype was recovered from a woman aged 18-35 years in good health and CMV-seropositive. CDR3 in DNA: TGTGCCAGCACAGGAACTAGCGGGAGCCAGATGACCGGGGAGCTGTTTTTT. Translated, it gives CASTGTSGSQMTGELFF. Combining the CDR3 with reference TRBV18 and TRBJ2-2 gives the whole variable domain NAGVMQNPRHLVRRRGQEARLRCSPMKGHSHVYWYRQLPEEGLKFMVYLQKENIIDESGMPKERFSAEFPKEGPSILRIQQVVRGDSAAYFCASTGTSGSQMTGELFFGEGSRLTVL.